One sample yielded the 10 T cell receptor beta chains listed below, sequenced in a study of PD-1 blockade in classical Hodgkin lymphoma. The assay was immunoSEQ multiplex PCR, and TCRdb's table has in-frame clones only and misses some. The sample includes roughly 32,000 clones, roughly four fifths of them seen just once. All the patients suffered relapse after autologous stem cell transplantation, and brentuximab vedotin exposure differed. Sequenced here: peripheral blood mononuclear cells (PBMCs), sampled at baseline. The receptors originated from a human donor with classical Hodgkin lymphoma.

The chain is built from TRBV28 and TRBJ1-5; D possibly corresponds to TRBD1 (6 bases). Trimming shortened V by 3 bases and J by 6 bases, and 12 bases separated the two germline ends. Germline V gene sequence: CDR1 MDHEN, CDR2 SYDVKM. This CDR3 is 14 amino acids long. In nucleotides, the CDR3 is TGTGCCAGCAGTTTGAGGGACATTGTTCAGCCCCAGCATTTT. Its protein is CASSLRDIVQPQHF.

The chain joins TRBV19 to TRBJ2-5; D is possibly TRBD1 or TRBD2 (6 bases each). V lost 7 bases and J lost 4, with 16 bases in between. The CDR3 covers 14 residues. Per the germline V gene, CDR1 is LNHDA and CDR2 is SQIVND (reference sequence). Here the CDR3 DNA reads TGTGCCAGTAAAGCCCCGGGGGCAGGAGAGACCCAGTACTTC. Protein: CASKAPGAGETQYF. Combining the CDR3 with reference TRBV19 and TRBJ2-5 gives the whole variable domain DGGITQSPKYLFRKEGQNVTLSCEQNLNHDAMYWYRQDPGQGLRLIYYSQIVNDFQKGDIAEGYSVSREKKESFPLTVTSAQKNPTAFYLCASKAPGAGETQYFGPGTRLLVL.

The chain recombines TRBV7-2 with TRBJ2-5; D is ambiguous. The germline V and J ends were trimmed by 4 bases and 2 bases, with 8 bases remaining between them. The CDR3 extends over 13 amino acids. Germline-derived CDR1 and CDR2 are SGHTA and FQGNSA. DNA for the CDR3: TGTGCCAGCAGCTGGACGACACAAGAGACCCAGTACTTC. Translated: CASSWTTQETQYF.

This clone was seen a handful of times. This chain uses TRBV6-1 with TRBJ2-5, with no clear D. Germline values: CDR1 MNHNS, CDR2 SASEGT. The CDR3 is 13 amino acids. V was pared by 6 bases and J by 3 bases, with 11 bases between. The CDR3 region has the DNA TGTGCCAGCAGAAGAAGGGTGGAAGAGACCCAGTACTTC. Translation gives CASRRRVEETQYF.

The V gene is TRBV19, the J gene TRBJ2-4; a possible D gene is TRBD1 (6 bases). Germline-derived CDR1 and CDR2 are LNHDA and SQIVND (reference sequence). Trimming removed 8 bases at V and 7 bases at J, with 12 bases between. The CDR3 runs to 12 residues. CDR3 sequence: CASWDKGNIQYF. The CDR3 DNA follows: TGTGCCAGTTGGGACAAGGGGAACATTCAGTACTTC.

The genes are TRBV10-3 and TRBJ2-1; 8 nucleotides align to TRBD1. Per germline, CDR1 ENHRY and CDR2 SYGVKD. V was clipped by 6 bases and J by 9 bases; unmatched bases: 4. The length of the CDR3 is 12 residues. The CDR3 DNA follows: TGTGCCATCAGCCTACAGGGGGTTGAGCAGTTCTTC. Its protein product is CAISLQGVEQFF.

The V call is TRBV7-8, the J call TRBJ2-1; no definite D call. The CDR3 covers 12 residues. V was cut by 5 bases and J by 12 bases, with 14 bases left in between. Germline V gene data show CDR1 as SGHVS and CDR2 as FQNEAQ. CDR3 DNA: TGTGCCAGCAGCCCGCGGAAGGTAGGGCAGTTCTTC. This codes for CASSPRKVGQFF.

The chain couples TRBV7-2 to TRBJ1-2, with D hard to call. Germline V gene data show CDR1 as SGHTA and CDR2 as FQGNSA. Deletions cut 1 base from V and 3 bases from J, with 12 bases between. CDR3 length: 15 residues. The CDR3 spells CASSLDGKGHYGYTF. The CDR3 DNA follows: TGTGCCAGCAGCTTAGACGGTAAAGGACACTATGGCTACACCTTC.

The CDR3 loop reads CAWSVRAGGNEKLFF. CDR3 coding DNA: TGTGCCTGGAGTGTACGGGCAGGGGGTAATGAAAAACTGTTTTTT. The chain has TRBV30 and TRBJ1-4; 7 bases line up with TRBD1. The CDR3 sequence is 15 residues long. V was pared by 0 bases and J by 4 bases, with 5 bases of the junction left unmatched. Per the germline V gene, CDR1 is GTSNPN and CDR2 is SVGIG (reference sequence).

The chain recombines TRBV6-5 with TRBJ2-3; TRBD1 agrees at 8 bases. V gave up 7 bases and J gave up 2 bases; unmatched junction bases: 5. The CDR3 sequence is 14 residues long. Germline V lookup: CDR1 MNHEY, CDR2 SVGAGI. In nucleotides, the CDR3 is TGTGCCAGCACTCCGGGACAGGTCACAGATACGCAGTATTTT. Its protein product is CASTPGQVTDTQYF.